The source of this T cell receptor (beta chain) is a study of cytomegalovirus exposure and HLA in healthy donors (dated by TCRdb to about 2017). At the level of the whole study: An earlier analysis of some 550 of the donors reported 250 to 300 Gb of sequence data and roughly 100 million unique TCR beta sequences from roughly 180 million T cells. An early release covering around 630 HLA-typed donors comprised roughly 300 gigabases of sequencing data and around 86 million unique TCR sequences. The genetic ancestry cluster associated with self-reported Caucasian donors included roughly four fifths of the roughly 390 genotyped donors. The study aimed to test whether cataloging public T cell receptors could reveal signatures of past pathogen exposure. Using immunosequencing, the study profiled T cell repertoires from roughly 650 subjects and related those repertoires to cytomegalovirus serostatus. Along with the roughly 710-subject first cohort, a separate validation cohort of over a hundred different subjects was used. To predict cytomegalovirus infection status, the study combined high-throughput TCR immunosequencing, statistical association of individual TCRs with disease status, and machine learning. To study patterns of TCR occurrence, a later analysis re-analyzed previously published TCR beta repertoires from 650 to 750 donors and added high-resolution HLA genotyping. The later analysis used no new phenotypic data to find candidate immune exposures, relying instead on TCR beta sequences and their occurrence across donors. In an earlier analysis of 500 to 650 of the donors, high-throughput TCR beta sequencing was used to judge whether each TCR beta V gene segment behaved as functional or pseudogenic. Alongside the repertoire data, information on donor age, sex, ethnicity and CMV serostatus was compiled. Genome-wide SNP genotypes for about 55% of the roughly 670 donors were used in a later genetic analysis, which treated that subset as a discovery cohort. Every repertoire in the discovery cohort had been generated on one and the same sequencing platform. Both class I and class II loci were covered by HLA typing, at four-digit resolution. The number of typed donors differed by locus: roughly 629-640 for A, B, C, DRB1 and DQB1; approximately 540 for DQA1; 600 to 610 for DPA1; and around 470 for DPB1. Four or five DR-DQ haplotypes were handled as single units for association and clustering because linkage in the cohort was strong. Across 300 to 500 genotyped donors of the cohort, an average of roughly 250,000 unique TCR beta nucleotide sequences per donor were sequenced, and around 20% of those sequences were non-productive.

Study-wide findings and limitations: A further reported finding was that TCR beta sequences accurately predicted the HLA-A and HLA-B alleles for most subjects in the first cohort. In a later analysis, most CMV-associated TCR beta chains were found to appear HLA-restricted, with HLA associations seemingly driven largely by CMV exposure. The classifier was reported to diagnose cytomegalovirus status with high specificity and sensitivity in both the original cohort and the validation cohort. Most TCR sequences were seen in very few donors, while some public TCRs were found in many individuals. For the cohort, immune exposure information was limited to CMV serostatus. An earlier analysis of 450 to 750 of the donors showed that most TCR beta V segments appeared in productive rearrangements either about 87% or about 30% of the time, which broadly matched IMGT annotations. An association between a missense DCLRE1C variant and V-gene and J-gene trimming of TCR beta chains was found in a later genetic analysis and replicated in an independent cohort. Linkage disequilibrium might explain the correlated functional status among segregating V segments, but an unknown experimental factor could not be excluded. According to the authors, the approach could potentially be generalized to other disease states and immunological phenotypes. Because HLA typing was missing for some donors at each locus, association tests included only the typed subset. Strong co-occurrence of HLA alleles, especially DR and DQ, made assigning TCR associations to individual alleles difficult. This cohort had only TCR beta chains sequenced, and the lack of alpha or paired-chain data limited which features could be detected. In the study, some 160 TCR beta chains were listed as associated with cytomegalovirus. The presence/absence analyses assumed that sequencing depth was roughly uniform across donors, and that assumption may not be true. Because counts were too low, seventeen rarely observed V segments, including chromosome 9 orphons, were left out of the earlier analysis of approximately 500 of the donors. A later analysis found that HLA-associated TCR beta chains were more clonally expanded and had lower generation probabilities than equally common non-associated chains. In a later analysis, several top co-occurrence clusters were reported to appear linked to parvovirus B19, influenza, CMV and Epstein-Barr virus. Compared with the roughly 710-donor mean, donors in an Asian-associated ancestry cluster had fewer N-insertions in productive TCRs, according to a later genetic analysis. In a later analysis, 16,951 TCR beta sequences were associated with specific HLA alleles at a false discovery rate of 0.05. According to a later analysis, TCR association rates differed among HLA loci, with DRB1 alleles showing the most associated TCRs and HLA-C alleles showing the fewest. In vitro tests confirmed that a few of the cytomegalovirus-associated TCR beta chains recognize cytomegalovirus antigens. A cluster of highly shared sequence variants was judged likely to represent a technical artifact of the sequencing pipeline. Because the 87-base-pair reads could not distinguish some IMGT-functional V segments, including TRBV6-2 and TRBV6-3, those segments were excluded.

The cohort was made up of 500 to 850 healthy bone marrow donors. At the time of sampling, every cohort member was nominally healthy, though immune exposures that went unrecorded were likely present. The donor tested CMV seropositive and was one of the 289 seropositive cohort members. Every donor gave a peripheral blood sample, and the peripheral blood mononuclear cells from that sample were used for TCR beta sequencing. Genomic DNA extraction from the blood cell samples was performed with the Qiagen DNeasy Blood Extraction Kit. Receptor amplification or capture employed the immunoSEQ multiplex PCR assay. The multiplex PCR relied on a mix of 60 forward primers for TCR Vbeta segments and 13 reverse primers for TCR Jbeta segments. Amplification of the CDR3 region of rearranged TCR beta genes was performed with a multiplex PCR assay on genomic DNA. Amplified TCR beta libraries were sequenced as 87-base-pair reads on the Illumina HiSeq System. From the authors' description of their analysis: Across the roughly 670 repertoires, a later analysis counted tens of millions of unique TCR beta chains, about 10 million of which were shared by at least two donors. Raw reads were error-corrected and collapsed into unique sequences by a nearest-neighbor algorithm in which closely related sequences were merged to remove PCR and sequencing errors. To assign V, D and J gene segments, CDR3 sequences were aligned to IMGT reference sequences. Each retained sequence needed at least a six-nucleotide match to both a V gene segment and a J gene segment. A rearrangement was called productive if the CDR3 had no stop codons and remained in frame with V and J, and every other rearrangement was called non-productive. CDR3 was defined according to IMGT convention as the region running from the second conserved V-encoded cysteine to the conserved J-encoded phenylalanine. The earlier analysis of about 610 of the donors excluded any sequence lacking an unambiguous match to a single V gene segment. In an earlier analysis of a few hundred of the donors, a V segment was called functional when productive rearrangements were above 56.7%, and segregating when the standard deviation between donors exceeded 5%. To diagnose cytomegalovirus status from the catalog of TCR beta chain sequences, a statistical classification framework was built. A later analysis assigned V and J genes by comparing TCR nucleotide sequences with IMGT/GENE-DB human TR gene sequences. In a later analysis, CDR3 sequences and most-parsimonious VDJ recombination scenarios were assigned using the TCRdist pipeline. In a later analysis, every TCR beta chain was defined by the combination of its CDR3 amino acid sequence and its V-gene family, and reads without a unique V-gene family were dropped. To address suspected cross-contamination and a sequencing artifact, a later analysis removed approximately 590 highly shared, low-generation-probability nucleotide sequences. For each public chain, a later analysis derived a clonal expansion index from normalized ranks of inferred template counts within each repertoire. In a later analysis, generation probabilities were computed using a VDJ recombination model fitted to out-of-frame rearrangements, and the results were checked against IGoR. A later analysis scored TCR-TCR, TCR-HLA and TCR-CMV co-occurrence with hypergeometric tests, applying a repertoire-size bias correction to TCR pairs. False discovery rates were estimated in a later analysis by permuting HLA or CMV assignments 20 times. In a later analysis, co-occurring TCRs were grouped with DBSCAN, and TCRdist sequence similarity was added when clustering was performed within HLA-allele-positive subsets. Repertoires with fewer than 30,000 or more than 120,000 public chains were left out of co-occurrence clustering, as were five repertoires with anomalous nucleotide sharing. TCRdb holds this immuneACCESS table with in-frame rearrangements only. Some clones are missing; in checked studies, unresolved V genes explain under half, and the rest has no known cause. Clone size and V and J calls were adopted from that table, with D and trimming inferred from the DNA. This sample comprises almost 70,000 clones, around 66% of them detected only once. The leading ten clones occupy 11% to 15% of the sample.

The junction shows trimming of 3 bases on V and 5 bases on J, plus 8 bases between the germline ends. The CDR3 starts with the cysteine, ends with the phenylalanine, and has 14 residues. Just CDR3 DNA is preserved here, 42 bases in frame from base 1. From the germline V gene (reference sequence), CDR1 is SEHNR and CDR2 is FQNEAQ. Worth noting for this clone: What this receptor recognizes is not known. No qualities accompany the bases; no much larger clone lies one base away.

The clonotype originates from a male donor in good health and CMV-seropositive. The rearranged segments are TRBV7-9 and TRBJ1-6; a tentative D match to TRBD1 spans 6 bases. The sequencing input was PBMCs. The nucleotide sequence reads TGTGCCAGCAGCTTCGGACAGAATAATTCACCCCTCCACTTT. It encodes CASSFGQNNSPLHF. This CDR3, with the reference TRBV7-9 and TRBJ1-6 proteins standing in past its ends, gives the full variable domain DTGVSQNPRHKITKRGQNVTFRCDPISEHNRLYWYRQTLGQGPEFLTYFQNEAQLEKSRLLSDRFSAERPKGSFSTLEIQRTEQGDSAMYLCASSFGQNNSPLHFGNGTRLTVT.